This T cell receptor beta chain was captured by sequencing in a study of blood T cell repertoires in COVID-19. Looking at the study overall: The United States, Italy and Spain provided the acute and convalescent COVID-19 samples.

Seattle patient enrollment occurred during active infection, with longitudinal follow-up thereafter. V gave up 4 bases and J gave up 5 bases; unmatched junction bases: 7. CDR1 and CDR2 from the germline V gene are SGHRS and YFSETQ. This CDR3 comprises 15 residues. Original data processing: Nucleated cell counts were estimated from reference gene primer amplification. The repertoire was sequenced with immunoSEQ multiplex PCR; TCRdb's copy has only in-frame clones and lacks some. Clone size and the V and J calls come from that table; the DNA yielded D and trimming. The profile shows 150,000 to 200,000 clones, 80% to 85% of them singletons.

The receptor was isolated from a woman aged 70-85 years with COVID-19, enrolled during active disease. This chain connects TRBV5-1 to TRBJ2-5; 11 bases match TRBD2. The sample was peripheral blood. The chain's CDR3 is CASSRIAGGGETQYF. As DNA, the CDR3 is TGCGCCAGCAGCCGAATAGCGGGAGGGGGGGAGACCCAGTACTTC.